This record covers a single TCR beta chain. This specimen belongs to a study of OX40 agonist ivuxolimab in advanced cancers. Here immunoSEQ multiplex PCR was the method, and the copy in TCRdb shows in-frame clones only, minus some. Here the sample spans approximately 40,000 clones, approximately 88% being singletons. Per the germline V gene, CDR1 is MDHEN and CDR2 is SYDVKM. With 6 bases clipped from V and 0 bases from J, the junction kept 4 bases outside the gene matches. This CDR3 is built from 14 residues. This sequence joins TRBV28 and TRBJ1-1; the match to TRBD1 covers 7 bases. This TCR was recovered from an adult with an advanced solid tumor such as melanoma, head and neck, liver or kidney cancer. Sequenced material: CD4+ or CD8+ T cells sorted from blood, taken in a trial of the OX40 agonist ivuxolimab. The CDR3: CASSGDSMNTEAFF. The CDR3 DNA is TGTGCCAGCAGCGGGGACAGCATGAACACTGAAGCTTTCTTT.